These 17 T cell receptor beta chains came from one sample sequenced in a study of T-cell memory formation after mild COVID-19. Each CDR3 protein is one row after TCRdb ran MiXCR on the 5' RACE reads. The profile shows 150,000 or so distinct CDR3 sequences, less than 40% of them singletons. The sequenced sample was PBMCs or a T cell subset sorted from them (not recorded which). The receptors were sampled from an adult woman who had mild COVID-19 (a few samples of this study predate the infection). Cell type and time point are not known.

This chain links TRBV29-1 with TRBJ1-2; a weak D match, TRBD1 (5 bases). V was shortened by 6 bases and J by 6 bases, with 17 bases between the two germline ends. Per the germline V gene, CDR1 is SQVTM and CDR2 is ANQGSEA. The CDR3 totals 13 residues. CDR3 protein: CSVGGGSRNGYTF. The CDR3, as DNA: TGCAGCGTCGGGGGGGGTTCTCGAAATGGCTACACCTTC.

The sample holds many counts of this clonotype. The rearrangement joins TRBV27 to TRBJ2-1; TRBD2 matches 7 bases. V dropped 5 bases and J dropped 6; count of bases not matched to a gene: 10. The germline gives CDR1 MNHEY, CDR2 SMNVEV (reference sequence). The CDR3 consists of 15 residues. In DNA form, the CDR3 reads TGTGCCAGCAGTCCCCAAGGACTAGTTAGCAATGAGCAGTTCTTC. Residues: CASSPQGLVSNEQFF.

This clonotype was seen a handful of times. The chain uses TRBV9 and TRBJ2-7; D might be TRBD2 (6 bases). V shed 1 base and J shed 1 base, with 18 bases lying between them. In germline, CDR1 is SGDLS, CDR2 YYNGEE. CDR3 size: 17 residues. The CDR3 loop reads CASSVRDSRSRSYEQYF. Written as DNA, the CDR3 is TGTGCCAGCAGCGTACGGGACTCCCGGTCCCGATCCTACGAGCAGTACTTC.

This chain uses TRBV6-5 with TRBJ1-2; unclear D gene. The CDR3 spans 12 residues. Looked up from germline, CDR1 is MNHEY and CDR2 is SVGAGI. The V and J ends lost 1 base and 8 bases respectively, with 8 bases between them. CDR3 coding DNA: TGTGCCAGCAGTTACTGGGGTCACGGCTACACCTTC. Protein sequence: CASSYWGHGYTF.

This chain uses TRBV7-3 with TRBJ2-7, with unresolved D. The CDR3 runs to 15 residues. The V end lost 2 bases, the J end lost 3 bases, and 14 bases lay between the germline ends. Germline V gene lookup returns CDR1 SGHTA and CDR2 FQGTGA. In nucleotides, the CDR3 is TGTGCCAGCAGCTTAGGGTTCGGGCAGCACTACGAGCAGTACTTC. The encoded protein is CASSLGFGQHYEQYF.

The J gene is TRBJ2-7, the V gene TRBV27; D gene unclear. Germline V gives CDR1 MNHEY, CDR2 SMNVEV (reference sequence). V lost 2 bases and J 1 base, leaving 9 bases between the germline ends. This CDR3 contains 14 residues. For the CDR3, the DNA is TGTGCCAGCAGTTTAGGTGAGGTTTCCTACGAGCAGTACTTC. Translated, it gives CASSLGEVSYEQYF.

DNA for the CDR3: TGTGCCACCAGAAAGACAGGCGGTACCTCCTACGAGCAGTACTTC. This encodes CATRKTGGTSYEQYF. The chain combines TRBV15 with TRBJ2-7; possibly TRBD1 for D (6 bases). V was cut by 6 bases and J by 0 bases, with 15 bases left in between. Germline CDR1 is LNHNV and CDR2 is YYDKDF (reference sequence). CDR3 length: 15 residues.

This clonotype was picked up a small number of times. In DNA, the CDR3 is TGTGCCAGCAGCTTAGCGTCGGGACAGCGCACCGGGGAGCTGTTTTTT. This codes for CASSLASGQRTGELFF. The rearrangement links TRBV7-9 to TRBJ2-2, with 7 bases identical to TRBD1. CDR1 is SEHNR, CDR2 FQNEAQ, per germline (reference sequence). The CDR3 loop spans 16 amino acids. V shed 0 bases, J shed 4 bases, and the junction held 5 bases outside the gene matches.

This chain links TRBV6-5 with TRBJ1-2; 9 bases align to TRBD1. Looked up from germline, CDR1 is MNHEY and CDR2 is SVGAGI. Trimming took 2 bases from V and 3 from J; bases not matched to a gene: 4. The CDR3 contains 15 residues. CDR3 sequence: CASSYVRTGDYGYTF. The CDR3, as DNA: TGTGCCAGCAGTTACGTAAGGACAGGGGACTATGGCTACACCTTC.

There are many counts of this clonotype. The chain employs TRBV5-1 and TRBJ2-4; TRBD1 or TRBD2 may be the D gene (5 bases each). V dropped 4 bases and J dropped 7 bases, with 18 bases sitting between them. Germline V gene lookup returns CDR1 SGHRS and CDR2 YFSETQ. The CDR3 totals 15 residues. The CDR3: CASSEGHIRENIQYF. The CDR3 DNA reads TGCGCCAGCAGCGAAGGACATATCAGGGAGAACATTCAGTACTTC. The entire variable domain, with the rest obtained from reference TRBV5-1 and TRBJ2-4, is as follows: KAGVTQTPRYLIKTRGQQVTLSCSPISGHRSVSWYQQTPGQGLQFLFEYFSETQRNKGNFPGRFSGRQFSNSRSEMNVSTLELGDSALYLCASSEGHIRENIQYFGAGTRLSVL.

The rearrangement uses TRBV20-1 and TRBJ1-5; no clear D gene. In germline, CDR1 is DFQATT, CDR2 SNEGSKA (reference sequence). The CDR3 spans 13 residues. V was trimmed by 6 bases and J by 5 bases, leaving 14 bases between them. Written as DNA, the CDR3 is TGCAGTGCCCTTTCCCTGTTGGATCAGCCCCAGCATTTT. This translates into CSALSLLDQPQHF.

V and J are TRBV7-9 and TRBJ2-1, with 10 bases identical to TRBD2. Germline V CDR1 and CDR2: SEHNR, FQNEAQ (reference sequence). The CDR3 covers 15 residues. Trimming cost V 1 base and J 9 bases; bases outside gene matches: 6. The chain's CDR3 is CASSLGLAGGAEQFF. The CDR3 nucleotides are TGTGCCAGCAGCTTAGGTTTAGCGGGAGGAGCTGAGCAGTTCTTC.

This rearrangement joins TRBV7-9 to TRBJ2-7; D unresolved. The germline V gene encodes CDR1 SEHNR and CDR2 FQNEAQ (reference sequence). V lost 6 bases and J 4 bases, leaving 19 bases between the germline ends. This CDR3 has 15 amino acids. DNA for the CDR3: TGTGCCAGCAGTTACAGCCTAGGGCGGAGTTACGAGCAGTACTTC. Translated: CASSYSLGRSYEQYF.

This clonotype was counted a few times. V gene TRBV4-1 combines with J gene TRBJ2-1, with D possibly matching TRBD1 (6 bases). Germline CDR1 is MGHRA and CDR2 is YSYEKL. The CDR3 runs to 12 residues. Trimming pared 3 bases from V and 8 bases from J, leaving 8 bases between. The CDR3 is CASSHRGDEQFF. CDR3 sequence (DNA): TGCGCCAGCAGCCACAGGGGCGATGAGCAGTTCTTC.

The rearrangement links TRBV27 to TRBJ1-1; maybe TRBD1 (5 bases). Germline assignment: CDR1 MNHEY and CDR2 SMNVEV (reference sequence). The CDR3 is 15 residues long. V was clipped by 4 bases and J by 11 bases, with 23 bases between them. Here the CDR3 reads CASSSTPWAGGGAFF. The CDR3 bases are TGTGCCAGCAGTTCAACCCCCTGGGCGGGGGGTGGTGCTTTCTTT.

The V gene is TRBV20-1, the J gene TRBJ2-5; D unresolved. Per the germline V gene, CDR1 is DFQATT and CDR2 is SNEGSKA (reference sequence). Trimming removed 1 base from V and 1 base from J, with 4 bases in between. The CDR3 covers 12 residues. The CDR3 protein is CSARGPQETQYF. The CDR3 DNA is TGCAGTGCTAGAGGTCCCCAAGAGACCCAGTACTTC.

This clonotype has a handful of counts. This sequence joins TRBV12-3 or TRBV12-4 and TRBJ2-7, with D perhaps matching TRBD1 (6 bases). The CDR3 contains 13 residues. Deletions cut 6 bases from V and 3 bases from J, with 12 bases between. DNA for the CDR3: TGTGCCAGCAGGGACAGCAACTTCTACGAGCAGTACTTC. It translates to CASRDSNFYEQYF.